This is a list of T cell receptor beta chains from one sample in a study of graft-versus-host responses after intestinal transplantation. These receptors' targets are unknown. Some clones are missing from TCRdb's copy, which holds only in-frame ones; the method was immunoSEQ multiplex PCR. The data contain 85,000 to 90,000 clones, roughly 90% of them seen just once; the ten biggest clones take up nearly 0.11%. Source: unstimulated CD4+ T cells sorted from spleen or lymph node cells, taken before intestinal transplant. These receptor sequences come from a human donor who received an intestinal transplant. CDR3s include the opening cysteine and the closing phenylalanine or tryptophan. D genes are given only for firm matches. Where a row states a size, it is once, few, many or the class of an expanded clone; other rows omit it.

j_call d_call v_call clone_size cdr3_nt cdr3_aa
TRBJ2-1 - TRBV6-6 - TGTGCCAGCAGTTACGGGGGGGCCGTCCACAATGAGCAGTTCTTC CASSYGGAVHNEQFF
TRBJ2-5 TRBD1 TRBV7-7 - TGTGCTAGCAGCAACAGGGGATGGGGCGAGACCCAGTACTTC CASSNRGWGETQYF
TRBJ1-2 TRBD1 TRBV27 once TGTGCCAGCAGACCGGACAGGGGGCTGTATGGCTACACCTTC CASRPDRGLYGYTF
TRBJ2-5 TRBD1 TRBV18 - TGTGCCAGCTCACGGTCAGGGGGAGAGACCCAGTACTTC CASSRSGGETQYF
TRBJ2-3 - TRBV9 - TGTGCCAGCAGCGTCACAGGGAGGGGCACAGATACGCAGTATTTT CASSVTGRGTDTQYF
TRBJ1-5 - TRBV18 - TGTGCCAGCTCACCGGGCAGGGACAATCAGCCCCAGCATTTT CASSPGRDNQPQHF
TRBJ1-1 - TRBV5-1 once TGCGCCAGCAGCTTGGGGGGGACAAGGTTGCCTGAAGCTTTCTTT CASSLGGTRLPEAFF
TRBJ2-5 TRBD2 TRBV5-1 - TGCGCCAGCAGCTTGGGGACTAGCGCTCCGGAGACCCAGTACTTC CASSLGTSAPETQYF
TRBJ2-7 - TRBV6-5 - TGTGCCAGCAGCTCCGGGACTCCCTTAAACTACGAGCAGTACTTC CASSSGTPLNYEQYF
TRBJ2-1 - TRBV5-1 - TGCGCCAGCAGTGAGGTGGAAAGTGGGAATGAGCAGTTCTTC CASSEVESGNEQFF
TRBJ2-3 - TRBV6-5 few TGTGCCAGCAGGCCAACTAGGACCACAGATACGCAGTATTTT CASRPTRTTDTQYF
TRBJ2-7 - TRBV7-3 - TGTGCCAGCAGCTTAAATCGGGGGGCCTCCTACGAGCAGTACTTC CASSLNRGASYEQYF
TRBJ2-5 - TRBV15 - TGTGCCACCAGCAGGGACGGGGGTGCCCAGTACTTC CATSRDGGAQYF
TRBJ1-3 TRBD1 TRBV18 - TGTGCCAGCTCACCGACAGGGGATGGAAACACCATATATTTT CASSPTGDGNTIYF
TRBJ2-1 - TRBV9 - TGTGCCAGCACCTCCGGAGTAGCGGCCTACAATGAGCAGTTCTTC CASTSGVAAYNEQFF
TRBJ2-3 - TRBV13 - TGTGCCAGCAGCCTCCCGGGGGTCCCGCAGTATTTT CASSLPGVPQYF
TRBJ2-1 - TRBV6-1 - TGTGCCAGCAGTGAACTGTCTCGCTACAATGAGCAGTTCTTC CASSELSRYNEQFF